This T cell receptor beta chain was documented in a study of CD8 T cells in ankylosing spondylitis. Study findings and constraints: Within peripheral blood, clones linked to disease were CD8+ and relatively rare. As reported, disease-linked clones showed significant enrichment in matched ankylosing spondylitis synovial fluid.

This clonotype was observed at least ten times. Its antigen is currently unknown. V was cut by 7 bases and J by 2 bases, with 7 bases left in between. The CDR3 sequence is 12 residues long. TCRdb processed the 5' RACE reads anew with MiXCR; each CDR3 protein has one entry. The data show about 17,000 distinct CDR3 sequences, 7.5% to 9.5% seen once. The sequenced sample was blood. J is TRBJ2-3 and V is TRBV12-3 or TRBV12-4; D ambiguous. The sequence derives from a male donor with ankylosing spondylitis or in good health (not recorded which). Here the CDR3 DNA reads TGTGCCAGCAACCTTTACACAGATACGCAGTATTTT. Translation: CASNLYTDTQYF.